Below, one T cell receptor (beta chain) is given with its context. This clonotype was counted ten times or more. Its antigen is unknown. No quality values exist for individual bases; no much larger clone is one base distant. V loses 5 bases at its end and J loses 6 bases; junction bases beyond the gene matches: 8. Counted from cysteine to phenylalanine, this CDR3 has 15 amino acids. The DNA shown is the 45-base CDR3, in frame from base 1. CDR1 and CDR2 are drawn from the germline V gene: SGHTA, FQGTGA. TCRdb names Illumina MiSeq as the instrument used. TCRdb itself trimmed the public reads at Q25 with fastp, ran MiXCR and retained productive beta chains. Every entry covers one CDR3 protein and lists the most common genes and DNA from its rows. The sample table holds around 5,200 distinct CDR3 sequences, of which approximately 10% were seen once. The ten biggest clones cover 5.4% of the sample. The sample originates from a study.

Sequences were obtained from CD4+ T cells from synovial fluid. This receptor was obtained from a human donor with rheumatoid arthritis. Recombination linked TRBV7-3 to TRBJ2-3; 10 middle bases align to TRBD2. The CDR3 is CASSPLAGVPDTQYF. In nucleotides, the sequence is TGTGCCAGCAGCCCCCTAGCGGGAGTACCCGATACGCAGTATTTT.